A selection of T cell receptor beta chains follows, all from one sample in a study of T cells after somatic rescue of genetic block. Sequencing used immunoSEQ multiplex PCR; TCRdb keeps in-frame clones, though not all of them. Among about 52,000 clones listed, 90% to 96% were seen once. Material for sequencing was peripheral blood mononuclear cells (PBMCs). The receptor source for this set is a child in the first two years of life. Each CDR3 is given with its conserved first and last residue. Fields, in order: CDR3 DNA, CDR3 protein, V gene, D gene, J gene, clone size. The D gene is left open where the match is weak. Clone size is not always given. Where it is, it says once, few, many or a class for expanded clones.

cdr3_nt: TGTGCCAGTAGTGGGACAGGGTATAATTCACCCCTCCACTTT
cdr3_aa: CASSGTGYNSPLHF
v_call: TRBV19
d_call: TRBD1
j_call: TRBJ1-6
clone_size: .

cdr3_nt: TGTGCCAGTAGTGAACCGGGCGATCAGCCCCAGCATTTT
cdr3_aa: CASSEPGDQPQHF
v_call: TRBV19
d_call: .
j_call: TRBJ1-5
clone_size: .

cdr3_nt: TGTGCCAGCAGGAATAGCGGGTGGGGAGGGGAGACCCAGTACTTC
cdr3_aa: CASRNSGWGGETQYF
v_call: TRBV27
d_call: TRBD2
j_call: TRBJ2-5
clone_size: .

cdr3_nt: TGTGCCAGCAGTTTACTAGCGGCCGACACAGATACGCAGTATTTT
cdr3_aa: CASSLLAADTDTQYF
v_call: TRBV6-6
d_call: TRBD2
j_call: TRBJ2-3
clone_size: .

cdr3_nt: TGTGCCAGTAGTTCACGCAAAGGGGCTAATCAGCCCCAGCATTTT
cdr3_aa: CASSSRKGANQPQHF
v_call: TRBV19
d_call: .
j_call: TRBJ1-5
clone_size: .

cdr3_nt: TGCGCCAGCAGCTTGGACAGGGGGCCAGATACGCAGTATTTT
cdr3_aa: CASSLDRGPDTQYF
v_call: TRBV5-1
d_call: TRBD1
j_call: TRBJ2-3
clone_size: .

cdr3_nt: TGTGCCAGCTCACCACCAGGACTAGCGGGCACAGATACGCAGTATTTT
cdr3_aa: CASSPPGLAGTDTQYF
v_call: TRBV18
d_call: TRBD2
j_call: TRBJ2-3
clone_size: .

cdr3_nt: TGCGCCAGCAGACTAGCGGGAGGGCAAGAGACCCAGTACTTC
cdr3_aa: CASRLAGGQETQYF
v_call: TRBV5-1
d_call: TRBD2
j_call: TRBJ2-5
clone_size: .

cdr3_nt: TGTGCCAGCAGTCCCTACCCATCGAGCGCCGGATACTCTGGAAACACCATATATTTT
cdr3_aa: CASSPYPSSAGYSGNTIYF
v_call: TRBV27
d_call: .
j_call: TRBJ1-3
clone_size: once

cdr3_nt: TGTGCCAGCAGTGAAGGGGCAGGTAGCTATGGCTACACCTTC
cdr3_aa: CASSEGAGSYGYTF
v_call: TRBV6-1
d_call: .
j_call: TRBJ1-2
clone_size: .

cdr3_nt: TGTGCCAGCAGCTTAGAGCAGGGCCTAAACTATGGCTACACCTTC
cdr3_aa: CASSLEQGLNYGYTF
v_call: TRBV11-2
d_call: .
j_call: TRBJ1-2
clone_size: .

cdr3_nt: TGTGCCAGTAGTATAGGCACAGGGGCGAACACTGAAGCTTTCTTT
cdr3_aa: CASSIGTGANTEAFF
v_call: TRBV19
d_call: TRBD1
j_call: TRBJ1-1
clone_size: once

cdr3_nt: TGTGCCAGCAGCGTAGAAGCTCGCACAGATACGCAGTATTTT
cdr3_aa: CASSVEARTDTQYF
v_call: TRBV9
d_call: .
j_call: TRBJ2-3
clone_size: .

cdr3_nt: TGTGCCAGCAGTATCGGGACGGCCTATGGCTACACCTTC
cdr3_aa: CASSIGTAYGYTF
v_call: TRBV2
d_call: .
j_call: TRBJ1-2
clone_size: .

cdr3_nt: TGCGCCAGCAGCTTGGCTAGCGGGAGGGCCGGAAACTACGAGCAGTACTTC
cdr3_aa: CASSLASGRAGNYEQYF
v_call: TRBV5-1
d_call: TRBD2
j_call: TRBJ2-7
clone_size: .

cdr3_nt: TGTGCCAGCTCTCGTGGGACAGGGAACACTGAAGCTTTCTTT
cdr3_aa: CASSRGTGNTEAFF
v_call: TRBV18
d_call: TRBD1
j_call: TRBJ1-1
clone_size: .

cdr3_nt: TGTGCCAGCAGTGAAGCGGGACAGGGCGGTCAGCCCCAGCATTTT
cdr3_aa: CASSEAGQGGQPQHF
v_call: TRBV6-1
d_call: TRBD1
j_call: TRBJ1-5
clone_size: .

cdr3_nt: TGTGCCAGCAGTTACGCGGGAGGGTACGAGCAGTACTTC
cdr3_aa: CASSYAGGYEQYF
v_call: TRBV6-5
d_call: TRBD2
j_call: TRBJ2-7
clone_size: .

cdr3_nt: TGTGCCAGCAGCCACAGAAGTTTAGGGGATGAGCAGTTCTTC
cdr3_aa: CASSHRSLGDEQFF
v_call: TRBV5-4
d_call: .
j_call: TRBJ2-1
clone_size: .

cdr3_nt: TGTGCCAGCAGTTTACAAAACTATGGCTACACCTTC
cdr3_aa: CASSLQNYGYTF
v_call: TRBV28
d_call: .
j_call: TRBJ1-2
clone_size: .

cdr3_nt: TGTGCCAGTAGTATAGGGGGGGACATTCAGTACTTC
cdr3_aa: CASSIGGDIQYF
v_call: TRBV19
d_call: .
j_call: TRBJ2-4
clone_size: .

cdr3_nt: TGCGCCAGCAGCTTGAAGGGGTTCTCCTACGAGCAGTACTTC
cdr3_aa: CASSLKGFSYEQYF
v_call: TRBV5-1
d_call: .
j_call: TRBJ2-7
clone_size: .

cdr3_nt: TGTGCCAGCAGCTTAGAGACAGGGGGCTATGGCTACACCTTC
cdr3_aa: CASSLETGGYGYTF
v_call: TRBV7-2
d_call: TRBD1
j_call: TRBJ1-2
clone_size: .